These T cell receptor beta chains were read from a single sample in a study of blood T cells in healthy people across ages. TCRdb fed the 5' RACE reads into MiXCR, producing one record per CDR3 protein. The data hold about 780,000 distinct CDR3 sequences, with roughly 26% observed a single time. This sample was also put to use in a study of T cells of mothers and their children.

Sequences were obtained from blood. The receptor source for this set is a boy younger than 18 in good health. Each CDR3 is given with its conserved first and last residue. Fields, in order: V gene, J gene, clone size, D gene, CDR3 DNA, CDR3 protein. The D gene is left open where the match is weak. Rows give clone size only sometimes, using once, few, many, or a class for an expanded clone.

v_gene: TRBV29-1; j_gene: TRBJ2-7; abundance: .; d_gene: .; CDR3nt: TGCAGCGTTGCTCTACAGGGTTCCTACGAGCAGTACTTC; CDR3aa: CSVALQGSYEQYF
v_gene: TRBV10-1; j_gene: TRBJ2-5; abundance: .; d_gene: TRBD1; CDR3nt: TGCGCCAGCAGTGCCGGGACAGGGGTTTGGGAGACCCAGTACTTC; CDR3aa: CASSAGTGVWETQYF
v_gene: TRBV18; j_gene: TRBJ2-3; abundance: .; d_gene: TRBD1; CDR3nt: TGTGCCAGCTCACCAACGACAGGGGGCTTTGATACGCAGTATTTT; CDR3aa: CASSPTTGGFDTQYF
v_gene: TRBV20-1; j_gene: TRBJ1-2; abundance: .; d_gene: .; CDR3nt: TGCAGTGCTAGTGTCGAAGAGAACTATGGCTACACCTTC; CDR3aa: CSASVEENYGYTF
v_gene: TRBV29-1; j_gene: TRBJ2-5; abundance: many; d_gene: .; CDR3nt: TGCAGCGGGGGGTCGGGGGAAGAGACCCAGTACTTC; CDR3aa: CSGGSGEETQYF
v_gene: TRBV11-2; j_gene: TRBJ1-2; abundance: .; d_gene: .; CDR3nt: TGTGCCAGCAGCTTCCGATCGAACAGTCGCTATGGCTACACCTTC; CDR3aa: CASSFRSNSRYGYTF
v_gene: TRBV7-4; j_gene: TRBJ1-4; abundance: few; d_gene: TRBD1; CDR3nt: TGTGCCAGCAGCCGGACAGGGGACCGTGTTGACATTTACGATGAAAAACTGTTTTTT; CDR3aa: CASSRTGDRVDIYDEKLFF
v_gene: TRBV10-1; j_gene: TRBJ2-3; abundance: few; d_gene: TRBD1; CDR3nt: TGCGCCAGCAGTGAGAGCCTAGGGGGCGCAGAAAATACGCAGTATTTT; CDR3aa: CASSESLGGAENTQYF
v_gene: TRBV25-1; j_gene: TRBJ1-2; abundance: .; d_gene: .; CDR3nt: TGTGCCAGCAGTGAATATATTCGAGAAAGTGGCTACACCTTC; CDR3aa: CASSEYIRESGYTF
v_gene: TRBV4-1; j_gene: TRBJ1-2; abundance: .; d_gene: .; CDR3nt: TGCGCCAGCAGCCAAGGACACAGCGATAACTATGGCTACACCTTC; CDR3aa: CASSQGHSDNYGYTF
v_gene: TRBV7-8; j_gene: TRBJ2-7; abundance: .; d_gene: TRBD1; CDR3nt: TGTGCCAGCAGCTTTGGACAGGCGAAAAGCTCCTACGAGCAGTACTTC; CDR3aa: CASSFGQAKSSYEQYF
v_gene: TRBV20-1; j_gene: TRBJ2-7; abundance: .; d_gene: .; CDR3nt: TGCAGTGCTAGATATCGGGCCAGAACCCTAGGCGACGAGCAGTACTTC; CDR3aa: CSARYRARTLGDEQYF
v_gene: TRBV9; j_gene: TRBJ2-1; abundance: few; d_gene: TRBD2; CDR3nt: TGTGCCAGCAGCGGGGGACTAGCTTACAATGAGCAGTTCTTC; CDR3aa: CASSGGLAYNEQFF
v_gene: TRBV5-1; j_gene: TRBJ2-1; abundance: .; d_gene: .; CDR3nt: TGCGCCAGCAGCTTGGGGGCAGGCCAGGAAGAGCAGTTCTTC; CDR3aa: CASSLGAGQEEQFF
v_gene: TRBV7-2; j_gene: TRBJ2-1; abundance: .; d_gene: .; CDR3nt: TGTGCCTGCAGCTTAGTAAGCGAGTTCAGCAGTGAGCAGTTCTTC; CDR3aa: CACSLVSEFSSEQFF
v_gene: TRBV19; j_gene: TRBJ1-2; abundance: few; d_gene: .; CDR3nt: TGTGCCAGTAGTGGGGCCTACTATGGCTACACCTTC; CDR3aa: CASSGAYYGYTF
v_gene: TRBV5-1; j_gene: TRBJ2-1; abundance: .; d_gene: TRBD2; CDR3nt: TGCGCCAGCAGCCCCGGGACTAGCGGGGGGTTTGAGCAGTTCTTC; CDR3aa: CASSPGTSGGFEQFF
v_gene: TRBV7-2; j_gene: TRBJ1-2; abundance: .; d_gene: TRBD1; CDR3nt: TGTGCCAGCAGATCCGGACAGGGGAGCTATGGCTACACCTTC; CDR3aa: CASRSGQGSYGYTF
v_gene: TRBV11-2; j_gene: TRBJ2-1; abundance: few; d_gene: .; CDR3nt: TGTGCCAGCAGCTCGCTAGAATTGGCCTACAATGAGCAGTTCTTC; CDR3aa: CASSSLELAYNEQFF
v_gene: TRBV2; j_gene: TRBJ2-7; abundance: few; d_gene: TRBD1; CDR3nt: TGTGCCACCCGACAGGGGGTGGACGAGCAGTACTTC; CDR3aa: CATRQGVDEQYF
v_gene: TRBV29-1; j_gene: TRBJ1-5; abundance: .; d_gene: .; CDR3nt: TGCAGCGCCGGAGACGGAAACAATCAGCCCCAGCATTTT; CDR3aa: CSAGDGNNQPQHF
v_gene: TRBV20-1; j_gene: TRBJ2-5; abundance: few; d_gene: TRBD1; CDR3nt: TGCAGTGCCAACGGACAGGCAGAAGAGACCCAGTACTTC; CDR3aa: CSANGQAEETQYF
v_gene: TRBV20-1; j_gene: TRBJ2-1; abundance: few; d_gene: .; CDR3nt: TGCAGTGCTGGGGGACCGACGTTATACAATGAGCAGTTCTTC; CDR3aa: CSAGGPTLYNEQFF
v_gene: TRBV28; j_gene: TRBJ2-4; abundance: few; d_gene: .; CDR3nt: TGTGCCAGCAGTTTAACGGCAGGGAATTTTAACATTCAGTACTTC; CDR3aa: CASSLTAGNFNIQYF
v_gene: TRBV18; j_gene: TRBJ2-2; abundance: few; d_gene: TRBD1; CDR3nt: TGTGCCAGCTCAACTTTCTCAGGGGGCACCGGGGAGCTGTTTTTT; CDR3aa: CASSTFSGGTGELFF
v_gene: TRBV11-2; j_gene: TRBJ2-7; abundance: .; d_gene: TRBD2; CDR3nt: TGTGCCAGCAGCTTACCATTAGCGGGGCGGTACGAGCAGTACTTC; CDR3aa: CASSLPLAGRYEQYF
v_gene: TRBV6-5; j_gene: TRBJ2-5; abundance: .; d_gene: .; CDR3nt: TGTGCCAGCAGTTATGCAGGAAAGGCCCGGGAGACCCAGTACTTC; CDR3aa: CASSYAGKARETQYF
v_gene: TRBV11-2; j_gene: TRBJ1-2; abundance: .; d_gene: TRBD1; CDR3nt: TGTGCCAGCAGCTCCTACGACAGGGTCTATGGCTACACCTTC; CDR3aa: CASSSYDRVYGYTF
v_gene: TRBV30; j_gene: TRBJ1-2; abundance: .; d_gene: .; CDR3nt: TGTGCCTGGAGTTGGGGGGGCCCCGCTAACTATGGCTACACCTTC; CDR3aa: CAWSWGGPANYGYTF
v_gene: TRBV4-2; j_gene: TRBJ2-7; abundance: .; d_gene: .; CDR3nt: TGTGCCAGCAGCCAACAACTAAGTCAGTCCTACGAGCAGTACTTC; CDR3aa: CASSQQLSQSYEQYF
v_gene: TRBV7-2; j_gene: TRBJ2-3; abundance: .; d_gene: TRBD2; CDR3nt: TGTGCCAGCAGCTGGGCTCTAGCGGGGTTCACAGATACGCAGTATTTT; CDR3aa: CASSWALAGFTDTQYF
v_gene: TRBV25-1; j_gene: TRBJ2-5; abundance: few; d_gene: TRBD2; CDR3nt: TGTGCCAGCAGTGAATGGAGCGGGGGGCATGGGACCCAGTACTTC; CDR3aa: CASSEWSGGHGTQYF
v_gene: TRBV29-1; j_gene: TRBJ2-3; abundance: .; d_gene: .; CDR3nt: TGCAGCGTTCGCGGCCCCGCAGATACGCAGTATTTT; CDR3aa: CSVRGPADTQYF
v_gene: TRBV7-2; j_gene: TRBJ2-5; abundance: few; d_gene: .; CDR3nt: TGTGCCAGCAGCTGGCGCAGGGTACAAGAGACCCAGTACTTC; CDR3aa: CASSWRRVQETQYF
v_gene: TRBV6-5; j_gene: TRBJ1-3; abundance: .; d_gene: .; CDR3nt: TGTGCCAGCAGTCGGGACACTGACTCTGGAAACACCATATATTTT; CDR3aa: CASSRDTDSGNTIYF
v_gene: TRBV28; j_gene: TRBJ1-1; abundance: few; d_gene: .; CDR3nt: TGTGCCAGCACCGGACCCACTGAAGCTTTCTTT; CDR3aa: CASTGPTEAFF
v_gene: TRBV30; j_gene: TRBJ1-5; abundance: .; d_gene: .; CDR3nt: TGTGCCTGGAGTGTTTTAAACCGCCGGGAGCCCCAGCATTTT; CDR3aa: CAWSVLNRREPQHF
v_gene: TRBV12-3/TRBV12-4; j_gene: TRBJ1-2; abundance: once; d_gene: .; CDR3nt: TGTGCCAGCAGTTTGTCACAGACTGGCTACACCTTC; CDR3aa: CASSLSQTGYTF
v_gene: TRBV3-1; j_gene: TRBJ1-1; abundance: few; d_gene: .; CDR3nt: TGTGCCAGCAGCCTACAGGGATTTAGCACTGAAGCTTTCTTT; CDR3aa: CASSLQGFSTEAFF
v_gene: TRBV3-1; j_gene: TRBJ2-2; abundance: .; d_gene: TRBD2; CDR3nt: TGTGCCAGCAGCCAAGGGGAGGGGTACCCCGGGGAGCTGTTTTTT; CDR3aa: CASSQGEGYPGELFF
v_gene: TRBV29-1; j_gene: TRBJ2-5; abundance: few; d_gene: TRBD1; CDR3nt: TGCAGCGCAACAGGGGGTGGAGAGACCCAGTACTTC; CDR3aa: CSATGGGETQYF
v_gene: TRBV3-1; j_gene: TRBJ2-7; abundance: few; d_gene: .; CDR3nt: TGTGCCAGCAGCCAAGACCCTGGGAGATACGAGCAGTACTTC; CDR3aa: CASSQDPGRYEQYF